This T cell receptor (beta chain) was sequenced during a study of T cell changes during pregnancy in multiple sclerosis. The CDR3 is made up of 14 amino acids. Germline CDR1 is SGHDT and CDR2 is YYEEEE. The V gene lost 0 bases and the J gene lost 4 bases, with 8 bases spanning the gap. Produced via immunoSEQ multiplex PCR; TCRdb's table is partial and in-frame only. The sample yields over 80,000 clones, around nine tenths seen once. This TCR was sampled from a female donor in good health, enrolled as a control in a pregnancy study. The rearrangement joins TRBV5-6 to TRBJ1-5; D ambiguous. The sample in question was peripheral blood, obtained in the second trimester of pregnancy. The CDR3, as DNA: TGTGCCAGCAGCTTGGCAGAGGGTAATCAGCCCCAGCATTTT. Protein: CASSLAEGNQPQHF. The full variable domain, completed using reference TRBV5-6 and TRBJ1-5, is DAGVTQSPTHLIKTRGQQVTLRCSPKSGHDTVSWYQQALGQGPQFIFQYYEEEERQRGNFPDRFSGHQFPNYSSELNVNALLLGDSALYLCASSLAEGNQPQHFGDGTRLSIL.